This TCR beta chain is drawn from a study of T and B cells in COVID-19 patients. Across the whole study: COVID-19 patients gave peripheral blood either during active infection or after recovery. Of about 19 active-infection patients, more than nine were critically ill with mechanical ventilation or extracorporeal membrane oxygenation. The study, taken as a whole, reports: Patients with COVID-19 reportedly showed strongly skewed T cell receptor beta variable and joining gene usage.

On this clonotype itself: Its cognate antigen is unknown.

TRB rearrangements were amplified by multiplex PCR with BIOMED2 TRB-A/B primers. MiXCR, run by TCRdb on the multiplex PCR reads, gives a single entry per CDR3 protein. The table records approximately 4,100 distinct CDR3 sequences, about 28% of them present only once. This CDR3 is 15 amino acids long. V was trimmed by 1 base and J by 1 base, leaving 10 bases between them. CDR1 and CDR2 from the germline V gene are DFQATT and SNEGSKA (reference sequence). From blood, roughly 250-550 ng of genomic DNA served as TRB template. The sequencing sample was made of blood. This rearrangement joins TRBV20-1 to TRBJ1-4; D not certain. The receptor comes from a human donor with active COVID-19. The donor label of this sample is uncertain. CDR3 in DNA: TGCAGTGCTAGAGTTCAGGCCAAAACTAATGAAAAACTGTTTTTT. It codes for CSARVQAKTNEKLFF.